This T cell receptor beta chain is from a study of tumor and adjacent non-tumor tissue in lung cancer. A modified ARM-PCR protocol with three rounds of nested PCR amplified TCRbeta. TCRdb re-derived calls from the multiplex PCR reads in MiXCR, one entry per CDR3 protein. The table has approximately 53,000 distinct CDR3 sequences, about 70% seen once; the top ten hold around 25%. J was trimmed by 2 bases and V by 6 bases; bases with no gene match: 13. Germline CDR1 is MDHEN and CDR2 is SYDVKM. The CDR3 runs to 17 residues. This sample's RNA came from whole unsorted tissue. The normal lung tissue was taken more than 3 cm from the tumor edge.

The sequenced sample was distant non-tumor lung tissue. The chain employs TRBV28 and TRBJ2-3, with 8 bases that match TRBD2. The source of this sequence is a woman aged 55-70 years with non-small cell lung cancer. The CDR3, as DNA: TGTGCCAGCAGAGAGCCGGGACCAGCGGGAGACACAGATACGCAGTATTTT. Translation gives CASREPGPAGDTDTQYF.